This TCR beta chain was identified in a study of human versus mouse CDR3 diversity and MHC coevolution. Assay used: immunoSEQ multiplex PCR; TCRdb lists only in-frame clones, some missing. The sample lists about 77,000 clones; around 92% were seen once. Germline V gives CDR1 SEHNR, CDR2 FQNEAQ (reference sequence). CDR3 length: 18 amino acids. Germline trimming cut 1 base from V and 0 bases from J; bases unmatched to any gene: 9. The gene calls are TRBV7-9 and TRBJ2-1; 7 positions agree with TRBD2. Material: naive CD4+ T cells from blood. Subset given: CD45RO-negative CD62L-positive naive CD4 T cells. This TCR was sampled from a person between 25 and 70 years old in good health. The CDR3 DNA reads TGTGCCAGCAGCTTAGACAGCCTAGCGGTAAGCTCCTACAATGAGCAGTTCTTC. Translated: CASSLDSLAVSSYNEQFF.